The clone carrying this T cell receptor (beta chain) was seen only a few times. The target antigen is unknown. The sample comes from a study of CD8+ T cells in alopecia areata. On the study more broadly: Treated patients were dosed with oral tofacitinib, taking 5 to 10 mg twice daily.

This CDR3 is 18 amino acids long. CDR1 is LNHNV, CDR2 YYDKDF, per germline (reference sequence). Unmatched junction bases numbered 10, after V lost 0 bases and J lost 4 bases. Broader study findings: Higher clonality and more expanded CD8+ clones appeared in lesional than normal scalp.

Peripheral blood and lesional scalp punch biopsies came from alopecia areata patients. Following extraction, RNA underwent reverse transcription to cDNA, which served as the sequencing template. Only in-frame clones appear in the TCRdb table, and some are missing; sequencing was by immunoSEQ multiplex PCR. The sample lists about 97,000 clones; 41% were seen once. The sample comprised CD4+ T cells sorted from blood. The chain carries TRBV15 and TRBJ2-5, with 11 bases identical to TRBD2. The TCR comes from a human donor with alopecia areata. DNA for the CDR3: TGTGCCACCAGCAGAGATAGTCTAGCGGGAGGAAGGCGAGAGACCCAGTACTTC. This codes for CATSRDSLAGGRRETQYF.